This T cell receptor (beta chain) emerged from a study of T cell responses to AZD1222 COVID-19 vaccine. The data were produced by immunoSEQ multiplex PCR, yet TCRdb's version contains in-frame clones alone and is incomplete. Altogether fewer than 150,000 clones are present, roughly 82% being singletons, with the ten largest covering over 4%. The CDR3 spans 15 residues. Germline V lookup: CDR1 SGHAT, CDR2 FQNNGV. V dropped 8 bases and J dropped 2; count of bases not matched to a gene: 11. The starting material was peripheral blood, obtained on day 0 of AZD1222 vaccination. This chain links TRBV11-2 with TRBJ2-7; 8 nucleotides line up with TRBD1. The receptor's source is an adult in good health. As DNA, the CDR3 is TGTGCCAGCTCCCACGGCGGGACAGGCCCCTACGAGCAGTACTTC. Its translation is CASSHGGTGPYEQYF.